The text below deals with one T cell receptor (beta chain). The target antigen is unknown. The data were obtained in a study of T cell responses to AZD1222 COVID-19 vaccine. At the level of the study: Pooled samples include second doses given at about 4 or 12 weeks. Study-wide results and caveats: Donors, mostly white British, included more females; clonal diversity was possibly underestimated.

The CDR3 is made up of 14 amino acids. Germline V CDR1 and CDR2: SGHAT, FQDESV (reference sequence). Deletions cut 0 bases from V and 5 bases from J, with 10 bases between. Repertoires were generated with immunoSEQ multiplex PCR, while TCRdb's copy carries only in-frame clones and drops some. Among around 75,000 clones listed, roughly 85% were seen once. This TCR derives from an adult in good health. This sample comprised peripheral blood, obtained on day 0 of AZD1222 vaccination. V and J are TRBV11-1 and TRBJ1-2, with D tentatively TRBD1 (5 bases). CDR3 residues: CASSLAGVSYGYTF. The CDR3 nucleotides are TGTGCCAGCAGCTTAGCAGGGGTCTCATATGGCTACACCTTC.